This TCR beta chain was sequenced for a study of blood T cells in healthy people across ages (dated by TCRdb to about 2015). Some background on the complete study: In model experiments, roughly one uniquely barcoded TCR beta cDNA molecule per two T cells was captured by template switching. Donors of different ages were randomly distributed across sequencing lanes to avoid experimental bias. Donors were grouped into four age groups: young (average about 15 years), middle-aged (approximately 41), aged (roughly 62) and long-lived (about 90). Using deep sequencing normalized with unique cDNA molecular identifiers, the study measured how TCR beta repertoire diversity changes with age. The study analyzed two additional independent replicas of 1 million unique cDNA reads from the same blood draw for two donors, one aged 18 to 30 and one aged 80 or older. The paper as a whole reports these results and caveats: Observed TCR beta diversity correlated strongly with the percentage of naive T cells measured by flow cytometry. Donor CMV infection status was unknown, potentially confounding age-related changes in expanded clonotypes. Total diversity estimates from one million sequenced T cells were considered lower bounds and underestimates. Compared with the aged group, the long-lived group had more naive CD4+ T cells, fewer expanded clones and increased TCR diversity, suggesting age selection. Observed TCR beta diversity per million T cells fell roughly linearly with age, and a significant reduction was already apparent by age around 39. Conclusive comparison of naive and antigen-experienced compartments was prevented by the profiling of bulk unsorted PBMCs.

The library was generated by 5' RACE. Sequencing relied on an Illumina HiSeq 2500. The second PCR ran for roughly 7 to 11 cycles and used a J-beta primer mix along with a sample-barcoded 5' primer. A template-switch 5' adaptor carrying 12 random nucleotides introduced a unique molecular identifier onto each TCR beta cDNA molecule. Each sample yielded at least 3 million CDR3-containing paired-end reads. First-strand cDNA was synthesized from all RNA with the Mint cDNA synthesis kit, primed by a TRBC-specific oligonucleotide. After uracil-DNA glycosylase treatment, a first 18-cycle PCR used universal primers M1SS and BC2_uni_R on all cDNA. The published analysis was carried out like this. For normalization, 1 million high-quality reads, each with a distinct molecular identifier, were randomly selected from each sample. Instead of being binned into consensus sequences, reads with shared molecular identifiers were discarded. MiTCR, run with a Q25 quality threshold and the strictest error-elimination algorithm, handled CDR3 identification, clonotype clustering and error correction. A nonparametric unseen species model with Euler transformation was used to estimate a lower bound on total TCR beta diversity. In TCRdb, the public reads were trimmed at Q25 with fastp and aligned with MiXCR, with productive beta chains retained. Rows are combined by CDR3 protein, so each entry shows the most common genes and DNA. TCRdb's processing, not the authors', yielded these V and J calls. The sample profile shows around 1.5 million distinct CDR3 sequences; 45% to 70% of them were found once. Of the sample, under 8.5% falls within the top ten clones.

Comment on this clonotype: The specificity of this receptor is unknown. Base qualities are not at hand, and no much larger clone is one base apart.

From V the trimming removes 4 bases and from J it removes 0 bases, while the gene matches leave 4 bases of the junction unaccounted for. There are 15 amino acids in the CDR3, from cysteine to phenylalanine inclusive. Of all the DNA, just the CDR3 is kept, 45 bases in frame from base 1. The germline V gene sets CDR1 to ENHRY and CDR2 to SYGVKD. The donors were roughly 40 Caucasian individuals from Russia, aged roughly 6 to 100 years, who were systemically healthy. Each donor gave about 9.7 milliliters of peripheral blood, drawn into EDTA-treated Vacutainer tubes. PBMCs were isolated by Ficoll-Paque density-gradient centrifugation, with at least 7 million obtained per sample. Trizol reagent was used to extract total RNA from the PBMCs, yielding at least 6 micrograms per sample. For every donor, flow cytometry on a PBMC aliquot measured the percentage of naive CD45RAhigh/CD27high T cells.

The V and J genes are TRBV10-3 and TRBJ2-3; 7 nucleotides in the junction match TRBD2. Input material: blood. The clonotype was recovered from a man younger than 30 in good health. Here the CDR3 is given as CAISGNSGSTDTQYF. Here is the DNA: TGTGCCATCAGTGGGAATAGCGGGAGCACAGATACGCAGTATTTT.